Listed here are 16 T cell receptor beta chains from one sample, sequenced in a study of T cells in Graves' hyperthyroidism and ophthalmopathy. RNA transcripts were the template for amplifying TCR beta CDR3 regions. TCR CDR3 underwent first-round RT-PCR with the HTBI primer set. In TCRdb, the multiplex PCR reads were re-called with MiXCR into one record per CDR3 protein. This sample has around 60,000 distinct CDR3 sequences, with around half found just once. Sequenced input: blood. The receptors were sampled from a woman aged 25-40 years with Graves' ophthalmopathy.

The V gene is TRBV19, the J gene TRBJ2-7, with TRBD1 as a possible D gene (6 bases). CDR3 size: 16 residues. Trimming cost V 6 bases and J 2 bases, with 20 bases left between them. Germline V CDR1 and CDR2: LNHDA, SQIVND (reference sequence). The CDR3 region is CASSPGAGSDPYEQYF. The CDR3 DNA reads as TGTGCCAGTAGCCCAGGGGCCGGGTCGGATCCCTACGAGCAGTACTTC.

The sample holds many counts of this clonotype. This chain links TRBV6-1 with TRBJ2-7, with 8 bases matching TRBD1. Germline V gene data show CDR1 as MNHNS and CDR2 as SASEGT. This CDR3 is 12 amino acids long. The ends lost 1 base at V and 9 bases at J; junction bases unmatched: 2. The CDR3 reads CASSEDGTGQYF. The CDR3 nucleotides are TGTGCCAGCAGTGAAGATGGGACAGGGCAGTACTTC.

This clonotype appeared many times. The gene calls are TRBV28 and TRBJ2-2, with TRBD1 matching 10 bases. Losses at the gene ends were 6 bases for V and 6 bases for J; bases not matched to a gene: 1. Germline V gives CDR1 MDHEN, CDR2 SYDVKM. The CDR3 is 13 amino acids. CDR3 region: CASRGTGAGELFF. CDR3 bases: TGTGCCAGCAGGGGGACAGGGGCCGGGGAGCTGTTTTTT.

A word on this clonotype: A much bigger clone sits one base away, suggesting this may be a read error. The chain joins TRBV11-3 to TRBJ2-7, with D perhaps TRBD2 (6 bases). The germline CDR1 and CDR2 sequences are SGHNT and YENEEA. The CDR3 length is 14 residues. The CDR3 reads CACSLFGGAYEQYF. The CDR3 DNA reads TGTGCCTGCAGCTTGTTCGGGGGTGCCTACGAGCAGTACTTC. Full variable domain (missing parts from reference TRBV11-3 and TRBJ2-7): EAGVVQSPRYKIIEKKQPVAFWCNPISGHNTLYWYLQNLGQGPELLIRYENEEAVDDSQLPKDRFSAERLKGVDSTLKIQPAELGDSAVYLCACSLFGGAYEQYFGPGTRLTVT.

This clonotype was counted many times. This chain joins TRBV19 and TRBJ2-2; 12 bases match TRBD2. Germline-derived CDR1 and CDR2 are LNHDA and SQIVND (reference sequence). The CDR3 has 20 amino acids. V gave up 0 bases and J gave up 1 base; unmatched junction bases: 9. The CDR3 DNA reads TGTGCCAGTAGTATAGACCTAGCGGGAGGGCCGGTGTGGAACACCGGGGAGCTGTTTTTT. Its translation is CASSIDLAGGPVWNTGELFF.

This clonotype was seen a single time. CDR3 in DNA: TGCAGTGCTAGCCGGGACAGCTACAATGAGCAGTTCTTC. Translating it yields CSASRDSYNEQFF. This rearrangement joins TRBV20-1 to TRBJ2-1, with 7 bases fitting TRBD1. The CDR3 is made up of 13 amino acids. In germline, CDR1 is DFQATT, CDR2 SNEGSKA (reference sequence). V lost 3 bases to trimming and J lost 3 bases; unmatched junction nucleotides: 2.

Worth noting for this clonotype: This could be a read error, since a much larger clone is one nucleotide away. The genes are TRBV7-4 and TRBJ2-1, with TRBD2 matching over 8 bases. Germline V lookup: CDR1 SGHVT, CDR2 SQSDAQ. This CDR3 is built from 14 residues. CDR3 amino acids: CASSLAGMGKEQFF. CDR3 DNA: TGTGCCAGCAGCCTAGCGGGTATGGGCAAGGAGCAGTTCTTC.

A word on this clonotype: Possible read error: a much larger clone is one base away. The genes are TRBV5-1 and TRBJ2-1; 12 positions agree with TRBD2. This CDR3 region has 17 residues. Germline values: CDR1 SGHRS, CDR2 YFSETQ. DNA for the CDR3: TGCGCCAGCAGCTTGGGCGGAACTAGCGGGGGGTACAATGAGCAGCTCTTC. It translates to CASSLGGTSGGYNEQLF.

The CDR3 nucleotides are TGTGCCAGCTCACCACCGGCGCGGGAGGCCTACGAGCAGTACTTC. Amino acids: CASSPPAREAYEQYF. V usage is TRBV18 and J usage is TRBJ2-7; TRBD2 matches at 8 bases. The CDR3 runs to 15 residues. Germline V lookup: CDR1 KGHSH, CDR2 LQKENI. With V trimmed by 0 bases and J by 2 bases, 3 bases remained unmatched.

This clonotype was picked up many times. This chain links TRBV19 with TRBJ1-1; D call uncertain. Germline V CDR1 and CDR2: LNHDA, SQIVND (reference sequence). This CDR3 has 13 amino acids. V was shortened by 5 bases and J by 1 base, with 8 bases between the two germline ends. The CDR3 coding sequence is TGTGCCAGTAGTGTGGTGGGGAACACTGAAGCTTTCTTT. It is translated as CASSVVGNTEAFF.

This clonotype has a count of ten or more. This chain joins TRBV28 and TRBJ2-3; 8 nucleotides agree with TRBD2. V lost 6 bases, J lost 4 bases, and 6 bases stayed unmatched. There are 14 residues in the CDR3. CDR1 is MDHEN, CDR2 SYDVKM, per germline. Here the CDR3 DNA reads TGTGCCAGCAGCCGACTAGCGATTGCAGATACGCAGTATTTT. As protein: CASSRLAIADTQYF.

In regard to this clonotype: The junction departs from germline at one end; a sequencing error may be responsible. The V call is TRBV7-9, the J call TRBJ2-1; no definite D call. Germline CDR1 is SEHNR and CDR2 is FQNEAQ (reference sequence). This CDR3 comprises 12 residues. Here the CDR3 reads CASCLNYIEQFF. In nucleotides, the CDR3 is TGTGCCAGCTGCTTAAATTACATTGAGCAGTTCTTC.

This clonotype was detected many times. V gene TRBV6-1 combines with J gene TRBJ1-1; 7 bases match TRBD1. Germline V lookup: CDR1 MNHNS, CDR2 SASEGT. The length of the CDR3 is 14 residues. V lost 5 bases to trimming and J lost 2 bases; unmatched junction nucleotides: 5. CDR3 nucleotides: TGTGCCAGCAGTATTGACAGGGTAAACACTGAAGCTTTCTTT. It translates to CASSIDRVNTEAFF.

This clonotype was seen at least ten times. This chain links TRBV20-1 with TRBJ1-2; D is perhaps TRBD1 (5 bases). Looked up from germline, CDR1 is DFQATT and CDR2 is SNEGSKA (reference sequence). CDR3 length equals 11 residues. V was cut by 8 bases and J by 4 bases, with 11 bases left in between. CDR3 loop: CSRARAYGYTF. DNA of the CDR3: TGCAGTCGGGCCAGGGCCTATGGCTACACCTTC.

Remarks on this clonotype: The germline gene is not matched at one end of the junction; a read error may be the cause. V gene TRBV2 combines with J gene TRBJ2-3; D is undetermined. The CDR3 length is 12 residues. Germline V lookup: CDR1 SNHLY, CDR2 FYNNEI. Written as DNA, the CDR3 is TGTGCCAGCAGAGAAACCACAGATACGCAGTGTTTT. This sequence encodes CASRETTDTQCF. The full variable domain, with the rest looked up from reference TRBV2 and TRBJ2-3, is EPEVTQTPSHQVTQMGQEVILRCVPISNHLYFYWYRQILGQKVEFLVSFYNNEISEKSEIFDDQFSVERPDGSNFTLKIRSTKLEDSAMYFCASRETTDTQCFGPGTRLTVL.

The rearrangement links TRBV5-1 to TRBJ2-7, with 10 bases matching TRBD1. CDR1 is SGHRS and CDR2 is YFSETQ in the germline V gene. The trim removed 4 bases at V and 5 bases at J, leaving 6 bases unmatched. CDR3 length: 14 residues. The CDR3 DNA reads as TGCGCCAGCAGCCTAGACAGGGGGCGAGACGAGCAGTACTTC. It specifies CASSLDRGRDEQYF.